This TCR beta chain originates from a study of human T cells and chemical hapten exposure. Germline V gene lookup returns CDR1 MNHEY and CDR2 SVGEGT. V trimming: 7 bases; J trimming: 6 bases; junction bases outside the gene matches: 7. The CDR3 contains 15 residues. TCRdb re-derived calls from the RACE reads in MiXCR, one entry per CDR3 protein. The data show around 380,000 distinct CDR3 sequences, with about 4.4% seen just once and under 3% held by the top ten. Regarding time point: patch test 1, 2 weeks after DPC sensitization. Regarding treatment: therapeutic diphenylcyclopropenone sensitization with weekly scalp DPC.

The origin of this receptor is a woman between 50 and 59 years old with alopecia areata. Some clones in this sample may be carry-over from other donors' samples. Sequencing used whole blood, obtained in connection with sensitization to the hapten diphenylcyclopropenone (DPC). The chain has TRBV6-2 or TRBV6-3 and TRBJ2-1, with 12 bases identical to TRBD2. In DNA, the CDR3 is TGTGCCAGCAACTTTCTAGCGGGAGGGTCCAATGAGCAGTTCTTC. This encodes CASNFLAGGSNEQFF.